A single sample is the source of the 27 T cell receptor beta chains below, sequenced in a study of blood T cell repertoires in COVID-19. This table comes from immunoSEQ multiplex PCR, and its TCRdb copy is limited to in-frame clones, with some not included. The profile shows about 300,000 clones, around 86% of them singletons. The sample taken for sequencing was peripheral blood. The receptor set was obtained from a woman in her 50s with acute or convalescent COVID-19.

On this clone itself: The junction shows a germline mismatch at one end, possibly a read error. CDR3 DNA: TGTGCCAGCAGGACCGGACAACTACTCAACTTT. Amino acid sequence: CASRTGQLLNF. The gene calls are TRBV12-3 or TRBV12-4 and TRBJ1-1, with D possibly matching TRBD1 (5 bases). The CDR3 length is 11 residues.

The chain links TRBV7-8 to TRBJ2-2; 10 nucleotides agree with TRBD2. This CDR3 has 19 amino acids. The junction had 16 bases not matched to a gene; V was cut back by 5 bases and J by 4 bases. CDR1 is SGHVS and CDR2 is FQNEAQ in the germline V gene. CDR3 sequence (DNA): TGTGCCAGCAGCCAACCTCCGGGACTAGCGAACCCGAGCACCGGGGAGCTGTTTTTT. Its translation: CASSQPPGLANPSTGELFF.

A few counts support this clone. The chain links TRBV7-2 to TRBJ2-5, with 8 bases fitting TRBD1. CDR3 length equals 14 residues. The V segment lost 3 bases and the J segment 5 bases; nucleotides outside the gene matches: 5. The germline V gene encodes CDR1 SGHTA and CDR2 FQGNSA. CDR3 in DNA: TGTGCCAGCAGCTTCCGACAGGGGTGGGAGACCCAGTACTTC. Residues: CASSFRQGWETQYF.

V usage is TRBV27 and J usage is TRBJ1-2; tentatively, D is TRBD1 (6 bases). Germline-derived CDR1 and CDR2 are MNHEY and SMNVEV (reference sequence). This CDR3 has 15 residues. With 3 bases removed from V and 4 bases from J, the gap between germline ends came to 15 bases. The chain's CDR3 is CASSFYAGAPYGYTF. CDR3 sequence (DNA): TGTGCCAGCAGTTTCTATGCAGGGGCTCCCTATGGCTACACCTTC.

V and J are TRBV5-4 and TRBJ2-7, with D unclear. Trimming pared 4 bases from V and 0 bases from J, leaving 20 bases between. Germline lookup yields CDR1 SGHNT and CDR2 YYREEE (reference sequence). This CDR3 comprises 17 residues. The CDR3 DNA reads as TGTGCCAGCAGCCCCCAACCCATCGGTAGGAGCTCCTACGAGCAGTACTTC. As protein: CASSPQPIGRSSYEQYF.

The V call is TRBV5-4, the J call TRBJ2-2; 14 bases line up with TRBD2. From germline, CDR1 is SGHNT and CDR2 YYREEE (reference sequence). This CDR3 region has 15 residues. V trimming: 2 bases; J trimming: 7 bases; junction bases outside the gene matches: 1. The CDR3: CASSFGTSGSGELFF. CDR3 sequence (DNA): TGTGCCAGCAGCTTTGGGACTAGCGGGAGCGGGGAGCTGTTTTTT.

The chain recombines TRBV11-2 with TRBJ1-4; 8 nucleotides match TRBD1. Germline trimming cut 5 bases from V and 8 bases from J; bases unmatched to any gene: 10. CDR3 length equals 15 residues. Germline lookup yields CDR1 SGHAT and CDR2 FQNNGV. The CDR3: CASSPRQGMWEKLFF. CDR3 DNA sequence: TGTGCCAGCAGCCCCAGACAGGGGATGTGGGAAAAACTGTTTTTT.

In nucleotides, the CDR3 is TGTGCCAGCAGTTTATCAGCGACAGAGAGAGCTTTCTTT. It encodes CASSLSATERAFF. The chain employs TRBV28 and TRBJ1-1; D might be TRBD1 (5 bases). The CDR3 spans 13 residues. Germline V CDR1 and CDR2: MDHEN, SYDVKM. Trimming removed 1 base from V and 10 bases from J, with 13 bases in between.

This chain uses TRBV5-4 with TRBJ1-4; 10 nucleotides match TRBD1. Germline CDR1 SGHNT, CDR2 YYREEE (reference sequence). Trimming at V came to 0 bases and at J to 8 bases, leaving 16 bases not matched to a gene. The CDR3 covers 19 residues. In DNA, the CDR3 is TGTGCCAGCAGCTTGGAGGGACAGGGGCTTCTCCCCTCTTCGGAAAAACTGTTTTTT. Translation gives CASSLEGQGLLPSSEKLFF.

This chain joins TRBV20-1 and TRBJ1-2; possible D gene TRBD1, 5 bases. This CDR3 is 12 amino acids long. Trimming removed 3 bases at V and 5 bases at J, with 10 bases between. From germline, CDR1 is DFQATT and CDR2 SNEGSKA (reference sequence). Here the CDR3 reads CSASVGRYGYTF. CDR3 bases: TGCAGTGCTAGTGTGGGGCGGTATGGCTACACCTTC.

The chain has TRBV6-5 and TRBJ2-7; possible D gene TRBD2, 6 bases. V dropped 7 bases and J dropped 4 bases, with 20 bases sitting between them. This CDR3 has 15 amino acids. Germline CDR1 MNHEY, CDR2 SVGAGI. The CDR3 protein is CASTLGGPQLYEQYF. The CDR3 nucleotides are TGTGCCAGCACCCTGGGGGGACCGCAGTTGTACGAGCAGTACTTC.

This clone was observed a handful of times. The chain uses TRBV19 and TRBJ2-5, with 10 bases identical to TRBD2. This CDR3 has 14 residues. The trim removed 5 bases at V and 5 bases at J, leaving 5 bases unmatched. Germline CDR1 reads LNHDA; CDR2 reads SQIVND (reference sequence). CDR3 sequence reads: CASSSLAGDETQYF. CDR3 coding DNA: TGTGCCAGTAGTTCCCTAGCGGGAGATGAGACCCAGTACTTC.

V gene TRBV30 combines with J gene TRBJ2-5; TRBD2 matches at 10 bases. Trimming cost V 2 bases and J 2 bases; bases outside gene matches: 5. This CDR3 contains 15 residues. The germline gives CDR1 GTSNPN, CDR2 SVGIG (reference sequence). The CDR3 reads CAWSRSSGRQETQYF. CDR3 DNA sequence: TGTGCCTGGAGTAGGAGTAGCGGGAGGCAAGAGACCCAGTACTTC.

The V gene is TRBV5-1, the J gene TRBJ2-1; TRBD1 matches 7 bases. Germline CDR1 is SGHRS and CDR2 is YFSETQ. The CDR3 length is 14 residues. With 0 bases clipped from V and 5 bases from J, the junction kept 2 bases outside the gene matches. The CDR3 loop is CASSLGQGNNEQFF. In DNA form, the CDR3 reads TGCGCCAGCAGCTTGGGACAGGGTAACAATGAGCAGTTCTTC. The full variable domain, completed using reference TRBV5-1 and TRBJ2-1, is KAGVTQTPRYLIKTRGQQVTLSCSPISGHRSVSWYQQTPGQGLQFLFEYFSETQRNKGNFPGRFSGRQFSNSRSEMNVSTLELGDSALYLCASSLGQGNNEQFFGPGTRLTVL.

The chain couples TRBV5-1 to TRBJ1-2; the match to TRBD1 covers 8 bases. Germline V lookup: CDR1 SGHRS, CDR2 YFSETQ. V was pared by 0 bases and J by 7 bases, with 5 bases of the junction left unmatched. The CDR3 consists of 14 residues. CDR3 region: CASSLGDRLFGYTF. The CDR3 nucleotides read TGCGCCAGCAGCTTGGGGGACAGGTTGTTTGGCTACACCTTC. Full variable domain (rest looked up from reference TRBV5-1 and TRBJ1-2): KAGVTQTPRYLIKTRGQQVTLSCSPISGHRSVSWYQQTPGQGLQFLFEYFSETQRNKGNFPGRFSGRQFSNSRSEMNVSTLELGDSALYLCASSLGDRLFGYTFGSGTRLTVV.

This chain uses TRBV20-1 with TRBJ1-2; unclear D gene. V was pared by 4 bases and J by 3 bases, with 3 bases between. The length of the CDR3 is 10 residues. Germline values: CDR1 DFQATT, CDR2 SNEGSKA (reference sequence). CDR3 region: CSAIDYGYTF. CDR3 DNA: TGCAGTGCTATAGACTATGGCTACACCTTC.

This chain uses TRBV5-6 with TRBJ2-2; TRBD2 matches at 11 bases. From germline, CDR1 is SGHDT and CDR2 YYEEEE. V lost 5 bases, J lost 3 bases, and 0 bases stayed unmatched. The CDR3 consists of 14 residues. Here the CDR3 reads CASRGLADTGELFF. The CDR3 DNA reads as TGTGCCAGCAGGGGACTAGCGGACACCGGGGAGCTGTTTTTT.

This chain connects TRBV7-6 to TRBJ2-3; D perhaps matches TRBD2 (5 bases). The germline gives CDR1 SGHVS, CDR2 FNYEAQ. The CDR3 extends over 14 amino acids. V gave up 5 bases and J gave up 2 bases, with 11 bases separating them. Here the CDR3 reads CASSIWTSTDTQYF. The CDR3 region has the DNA TGTGCCAGCAGCATATGGACTTCCACAGATACGCAGTATTTT.

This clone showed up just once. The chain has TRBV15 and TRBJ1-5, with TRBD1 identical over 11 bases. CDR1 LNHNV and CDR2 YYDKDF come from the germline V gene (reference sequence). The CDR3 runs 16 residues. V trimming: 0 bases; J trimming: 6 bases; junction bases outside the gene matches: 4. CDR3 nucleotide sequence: TGTGCCACCAGCAGAGATAGGACAGGGGGCATTCAGCCCCAGCATTTT. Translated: CATSRDRTGGIQPQHF.

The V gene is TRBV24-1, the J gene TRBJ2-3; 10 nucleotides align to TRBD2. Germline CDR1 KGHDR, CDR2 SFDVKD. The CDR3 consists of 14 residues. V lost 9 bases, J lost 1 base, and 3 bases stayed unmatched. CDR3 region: CATASGSGTDTQYF. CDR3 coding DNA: TGTGCCACCGCTAGCGGGAGCGGCACAGATACGCAGTATTTT.

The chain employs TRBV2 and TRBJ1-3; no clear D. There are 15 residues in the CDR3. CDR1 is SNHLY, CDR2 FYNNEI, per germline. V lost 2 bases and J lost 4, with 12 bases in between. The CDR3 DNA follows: TGTGCCAGCAGTGAATTGAGGGCTTCGGGAAACACCATATATTTT. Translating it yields CASSELRASGNTIYF.

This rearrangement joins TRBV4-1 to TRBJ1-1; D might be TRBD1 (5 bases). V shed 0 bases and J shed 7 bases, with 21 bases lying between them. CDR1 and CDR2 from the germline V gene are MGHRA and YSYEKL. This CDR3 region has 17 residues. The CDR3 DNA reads TGCGCCAGCAGCCAAGACGGACGGGGGACCCAGGGAGGTGAAGCTTTCTTT. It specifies CASSQDGRGTQGGEAFF.

CDR3 DNA: TGTGCCAGCTCAGACACCTCGAGCTCCTACGAGCAGTACTTC. It encodes CASSDTSSSYEQYF. This sequence joins TRBV18 and TRBJ2-7; no firm D call. This CDR3 is 14 amino acids long. V shed 5 bases and J shed 0 bases, with 11 bases lying between them. Germline CDR1 reads KGHSH; CDR2 reads LQKENI.

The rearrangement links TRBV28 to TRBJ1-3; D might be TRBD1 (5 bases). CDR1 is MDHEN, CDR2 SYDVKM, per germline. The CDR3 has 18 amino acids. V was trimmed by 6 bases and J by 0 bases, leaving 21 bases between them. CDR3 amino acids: CASSPTRGVLSSGNTIYF. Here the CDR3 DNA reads TGTGCCAGCAGCCCTACCCGGGGGGTCCTGAGCTCTGGAAACACCATATATTTT.

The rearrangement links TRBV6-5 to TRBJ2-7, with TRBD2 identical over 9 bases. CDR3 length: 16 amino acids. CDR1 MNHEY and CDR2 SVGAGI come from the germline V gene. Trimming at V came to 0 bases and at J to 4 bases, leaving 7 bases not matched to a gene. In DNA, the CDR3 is TGTGCCAGCAGTTACTCCCTTAGCGGGAGCGGGTACGAGCAGTACTTC. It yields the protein CASSYSLSGSGYEQYF.

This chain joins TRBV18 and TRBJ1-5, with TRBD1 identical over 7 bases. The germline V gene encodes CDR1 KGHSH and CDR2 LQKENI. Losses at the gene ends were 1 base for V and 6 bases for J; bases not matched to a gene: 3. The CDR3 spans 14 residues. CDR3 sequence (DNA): TGTGCCAGCTCACCACTACAGGGGTTTCAGCCCCAGCATTTT. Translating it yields CASSPLQGFQPQHF. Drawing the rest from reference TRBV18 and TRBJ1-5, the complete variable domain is NAGVMQNPRHLVRRRGQEARLRCSPMKGHSHVYWYRQLPEEGLKFMVYLQKENIIDESGMPKERFSAEFPKEGPSILRIQQVVRGDSAAYFCASSPLQGFQPQHFGDGTRLSIL.

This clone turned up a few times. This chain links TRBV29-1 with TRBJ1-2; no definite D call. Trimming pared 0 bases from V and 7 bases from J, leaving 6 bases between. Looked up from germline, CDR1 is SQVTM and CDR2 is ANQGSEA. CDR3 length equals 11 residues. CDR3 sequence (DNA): TGCAGCGTTGAAGATGGAGGTGGCTACACCTTC. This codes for CSVEDGGGYTF.